Below, 10 T cell receptor beta chains from the same sample are listed, as sequenced in a study of T cell repertoires in cytomegalovirus infection. TCRdb recomputed calls from the reads with MiXCR, one row per CDR3 protein. The sample comprises 310,000 or so distinct CDR3 sequences, around 10% of which are singletons, and 2% to 3% rests with the top ten. What was sequenced was PBMCs. The origin of the receptors is a human donor in good health (CMV status not recorded). Some clones in this sample may be carry-over from other donors' samples.

This clonotype was observed at least ten times. The rearrangement uses TRBV2 and TRBJ2-3, with TRBD2 matching over 15 bases. The trim removed 5 bases at V and 8 bases at J, leaving 5 bases unmatched. The CDR3 spans 15 residues. Germline CDR1 SNHLY, CDR2 FYNNEI. The CDR3 region is CASSRRTSGGATQYF. CDR3 sequence (DNA): TGTGCCAGCAGTAGACGGACTAGCGGGGGGGCTACGCAGTATTTT. Combining the CDR3 with reference TRBV2 and TRBJ2-3 gives the whole variable domain EPEVTQTPSHQVTQMGQEVILRCVPISNHLYFYWYRQILGQKVEFLVSFYNNEISEKSEIFDDQFSVERPDGSNFTLKIRSTKLEDSAMYFCASSRRTSGGATQYFGPGTRLTVL.

A few counts support this clonotype. The J gene is TRBJ2-3, the V gene TRBV4-2; TRBD2 matches 10 bases. The CDR3 extends over 15 amino acids. The J segment lost 6 bases and the V segment lost 0 bases, leaving 3 bases of the junction unmatched. Per germline, CDR1 LGHNA and CDR2 YNFKEQ. CDR3 nucleotides: TGTGCCAGCAGCCAAGATGCTAGCGGGGGTGATACGCAGTATTTT. The encoded protein is CASSQDASGGDTQYF.

This clonotype was observed at least ten times. The chain recombines TRBV7-2 with TRBJ2-3, with a tentative D call TRBD2 (6 bases). This CDR3 contains 15 residues. Between the trimmed V and J ends, which lost 3 bases and 2 bases, there was a span of 12 bases. Germline V gene lookup returns CDR1 SGHTA and CDR2 FQGNSA. CDR3 loop: CASSFQAGHTDTQYF. DNA for the CDR3: TGTGCCAGCAGCTTCCAGGCGGGGCACACAGATACGCAGTATTTT. Full variable domain (outside the CDR3, taken from reference TRBV7-2 and TRBJ2-3): GAGVSQSPSNKVTEKGKDVELRCDPISGHTALYWYRQSLGQGLEFLIYFQGNSAPDKSGLPSDRFSAERTGGSVSTLTIQRTQQEDSAVYLCASSFQAGHTDTQYFGPGTRLTVL.

This clonotype came up many times. The chain joins TRBV7-8 to TRBJ1-1; D gene uncertain. This CDR3 has 12 amino acids. Trimming removed 10 bases at V and 7 bases at J, with 16 bases between. Germline V CDR1 and CDR2: SGHVS, FQNEAQ. The chain's CDR3 is CAIGHPGSEAFF. The CDR3 nucleotides are TGTGCCATCGGCCATCCGGGGAGTGAAGCTTTCTTT.

This clonotype was seen repeatedly, ten times or more. The chain employs TRBV7-6 and TRBJ2-7; tentative D call: TRBD1 (5 bases). Trimming cost V 5 bases and J 5 bases, with 19 bases left between them. The CDR3 sequence is 15 residues long. Germline assignment: CDR1 SGHVS and CDR2 FNYEAQ. Here the CDR3 DNA reads TGTGCCAGCAGCCCAAGGGGTACTCCGCCCCACGAGCAGTACTTC. Its protein is CASSPRGTPPHEQYF.

This clonotype was seen many times. The rearrangement joins TRBV7-2 to TRBJ2-2, with a possible D match to TRBD2 (5 bases). Germline V CDR1 and CDR2: SGHTA, FQGNSA. The CDR3 is made up of 13 amino acids. V was cut by 4 bases and J by 6 bases, with 9 bases left in between. For the CDR3, the DNA is TGTGCCAGCAGCTCGAGGGTGCCCGGGGAGCTGTTTTTT. It encodes CASSSRVPGELFF.

The sample holds many counts of this clonotype. This CDR3 reads CASSSRWAGTGELFF. CDR3 nucleotides: TGTGCCAGCAGCAGCCGCTGGGCGGGGACCGGGGAGCTGTTTTTT. V and J are TRBV7-3 and TRBJ2-2; D is perhaps TRBD2 (6 bases). The CDR3 is 15 amino acids. From germline, CDR1 is SGHTA and CDR2 FQGTGA. The germline V and J ends were trimmed by 5 bases and 5 bases, with 15 bases remaining between them.

The chain couples TRBV20-1 to TRBJ1-1, with D perhaps TRBD1 (5 bases). Germline V lookup: CDR1 DFQATT, CDR2 SNEGSKA (reference sequence). Trimming removed 6 bases at V and 0 bases at J, with 11 bases between. This CDR3 has 13 residues. CDR3 DNA sequence: TGCAGTGCCCCGGGACCGCTGAACACTGAAGCTTTCTTT. As protein: CSAPGPLNTEAFF.

At least ten counts were recorded for this clonotype. This chain connects TRBV2 to TRBJ2-1; D not certain. CDR3 length: 15 amino acids. V lost 4 bases and J lost 6, with 16 bases in between. Germline values: CDR1 SNHLY, CDR2 FYNNEI. The CDR3 region is CASSAFVPAINEQFF. For the CDR3, the DNA is TGTGCCAGCAGTGCTTTCGTCCCCGCCATCAATGAGCAGTTCTTC.

This clonotype has a count of ten or more. This CDR3 is CASSPQGSSNTEAFF. CDR3 nucleotide sequence: TGTGCCAGTAGCCCACAGGGATCCTCGAACACTGAAGCTTTCTTT. This chain uses TRBV19 with TRBJ1-1; a possible D gene is TRBD1 (6 bases). This CDR3 has 15 amino acids. Germline CDR1 LNHDA, CDR2 SQIVND (reference sequence). V lost 6 bases to trimming and J lost 1 base, with 15 bases between them.